Listed below are T cell receptor beta chains from one sample, sequenced in a study of OX40 agonist ivuxolimab in advanced cancers. This table comes from immunoSEQ multiplex PCR, and its TCRdb copy is limited to in-frame clones, with some not included. The sample lists some 150,000 clones; less than 95% were seen once. This specimen was CD4+ or CD8+ T cells sorted from blood, taken in a trial of the OX40 agonist ivuxolimab. The receptors stem from an adult with an advanced solid tumor such as melanoma, head and neck, liver or kidney cancer. Both conserved end residues are part of each CDR3. Fields, in order: clone size, D gene, V gene, J gene, CDR3 protein, CDR3 DNA. The D gene is left open where the match is weak. Size is omitted from some rows. Given values are once, few, many or a class for expanded clones.

>once|TRBD1|TRBV5-6|TRBJ1-2
CASSSRDRDPYGYTF
TGTGCCAGCAGCTCCCGGGACAGGGACCCCTATGGCTACACCTTC
>few|.|TRBV7-2|TRBJ2-1
CASSRGIGGAYNEQFF
TGTGCCAGCAGCCGTGGTATCGGCGGAGCCTACAATGAGCAGTTCTTC
>.|.|TRBV7-2|TRBJ1-1
CASSLMGAANTEAFF
TGTGCCAGCAGCCTCATGGGGGCAGCGAACACTGAAGCTTTCTTT
>.|TRBD1|TRBV7-9|TRBJ1-4
CASSPWTGGRWETNEKLFF
TGTGCCAGCAGCCCCTGGACAGGGGGAAGGTGGGAAACTAATGAAAAACTGTTTTTT
>.|TRBD1|TRBV28|TRBJ1-4
CASRGSDRLNEKLFF
TGTGCCAGCAGGGGATCGGACAGGTTGAATGAAAAACTGTTTTTT
>.|TRBD1|TRBV7-9|TRBJ2-6
CASRQGYSGANVLTF
TGTGCCAGCAGACAGGGGTACTCTGGGGCCAACGTCCTGACTTTC
>few|.|TRBV7-2|TRBJ2-1
CASSLDIGGDEQFF
TGTGCCAGCAGCTTAGATATCGGGGGCGATGAGCAGTTCTTC
>.|TRBD2|TRBV5-5|TRBJ2-5
CASSNGLAGWRQETQYF
TGTGCCAGCAGCAACGGACTAGCGGGATGGAGGCAAGAGACCCAGTACTTC
>.|.|TRBV7-9|TRBJ2-3
CASSLGAQGTDTQYF
TGTGCCAGCAGCTTAGGGGCCCAGGGGACAGATACGCAGTATTTT
>.|.|TRBV5-1|TRBJ2-1
CASSLDYNEQFF
TGCGCCAGCAGCTTGGATTACAATGAGCAGTTCTTC
>.|TRBD2|TRBV5-6|TRBJ2-2
CASSLGLATGGELFF
TGTGCCAGCAGCTTAGGACTAGCTACCGGCGGGGAGCTGTTTTTT
>.|.|TRBV28|TRBJ2-1
CASSSPGTSTYNEQFF
TGTGCCAGCAGTTCACCAGGGACCTCAACCTACAATGAGCAGTTCTTC
>.|TRBD2|TRBV5-1|TRBJ2-1
CASSLLAEINEQFF
TGCGCCAGCAGCTTACTAGCGGAGATCAATGAGCAGTTCTTC
>.|.|TRBV9|TRBJ2-5
CASSVGSGPQETQYF
TGTGCCAGCAGCGTAGGGTCAGGACCCCAAGAGACCCAGTACTTC
>.|.|TRBV18|TRBJ2-7
CASSPYSPHAYEQYF
TGTGCCAGCTCACCCTACAGCCCGCATGCCTACGAGCAGTACTTC
>.|TRBD2|TRBV7-3|TRBJ2-3
CASSRSSGGYTDTQYF
TGTGCCAGCAGTCGGAGTAGCGGGGGCTACACAGATACGCAGTATTTT
>.|.|TRBV6-5|TRBJ1-2
CASRSGTARGYTF
TGTGCCAGCAGGTCCGGGACCGCGCGTGGCTACACCTTC
>.|.|TRBV11-2|TRBJ2-7
CASSFSQGVAYEQYF
TGTGCCAGCAGCTTTTCTCAGGGTGTGGCGTACGAGCAGTACTTC
>.|TRBD1|TRBV9|TRBJ1-2
CASSVETGGLGGYTF
TGTGCCAGCAGCGTAGAAACAGGGGGCCTGGGGGGCTACACCTTC
>.|.|TRBV5-1|TRBJ2-5
CASSLAGQQETQYF
TGCGCCAGCAGCTTGGCCGGACAGCAAGAGACCCAGTACTTC
>.|.|TRBV5-6|TRBJ1-2
CASSFRVGYGYTF
TGTGCCAGCAGCTTTAGGGTTGGCTATGGCTACACCTTC
>.|.|TRBV10-1|TRBJ2-1
CASSVSREHEQFF
TGCGCCAGCAGTGTAAGCAGGGAGCATGAGCAGTTCTTC
>.|.|TRBV19|TRBJ1-2
CASSSVRTREGYTF
TGTGCCAGTAGTTCCGTCCGGACTAGGGAGGGCTACACCTTC
>.|TRBD2|TRBV7-3|TRBJ2-1
CASSPRDYRLAGEQFF
TGTGCCAGCAGCCCCAGGGACTATAGATTGGCTGGTGAGCAGTTCTTC
>.|.|TRBV7-3|TRBJ2-1
CASSFIPPNEQFF
TGTGCCAGCAGCTTTATTCCCCCCAATGAGCAGTTCTTC
>.|.|TRBV7-6|TRBJ2-3
CASQPSGLPTDTQYF
TGTGCCAGCCAACCCTCGGGACTCCCCACAGATACGCAGTATTTT
>.|TRBD2|TRBV18|TRBJ2-7
CASSPPGGRGYEQYF
TGTGCCAGCTCACCACCGGGCGGGAGAGGATACGAGCAGTACTTC
>.|.|TRBV4-1|TRBJ1-4
CASSQWGGTDHNEKLFF
TGCGCCAGCAGCCAATGGGGGGGAACAGACCATAATGAAAAACTGTTTTTT
>once|.|TRBV11-2|TRBJ1-2
CASSLAARQGYTF
TGTGCCAGCAGCTTAGCCGCCCGCCAAGGCTACACCTTC
>.|.|TRBV28|TRBJ1-2
CASSASPTGSDNYGYTF
TGTGCCAGCAGTGCCTCCCCGACAGGTTCTGATAACTATGGCTACACCTTC
>.|.|TRBV5-4|TRBJ2-3
CASSQDYSTDTQYF
TGTGCCAGCAGCCAGGACTATAGCACAGATACGCAGTATTTT
>.|.|TRBV28|TRBJ1-2
CASKSLGDGYTF
TGTGCCAGCAAAAGCCTCGGGGATGGCTACACCTTC
>.|TRBD1|TRBV6-5|TRBJ1-1
CASSYSTGTVGGEAFF
TGTGCCAGCAGTTACTCGACAGGGACCGTAGGAGGTGAAGCTTTCTTT
>.|TRBD2|TRBV7-2|TRBJ2-3
CASSPTSGRAPDTQYF
TGTGCCAGCAGCCCCACTAGCGGGAGGGCCCCAGATACGCAGTATTTT
>.|TRBD1|TRBV7-9|TRBJ2-5
CASSVRDRVNQETQYF
TGTGCCAGCAGCGTAAGGGACAGGGTAAACCAAGAGACCCAGTACTTC
>.|.|TRBV11-2|TRBJ1-3
CASSLDGSGNTIYF
TGTGCCAGCAGCTTAGACGGCTCTGGAAACACCATATATTTT
>.|.|TRBV5-1|TRBJ1-1
CASTETGNTEAFF
TGCGCCAGCACGGAGACTGGGAACACTGAAGCTTTCTTT
>.|.|TRBV9|TRBJ2-7
CASSPPRSYEQYF
TGTGCCAGCAGCCCCCCTAGGTCCTACGAGCAGTACTTC
>.|.|TRBV11-2|TRBJ2-7
CASSLAPPGSLATYEQYF
TGTGCCAGCAGCTTAGCTCCCCCCGGGTCCCTCGCGACCTACGAGCAGTACTTC
>.|.|TRBV30|TRBJ2-3
CAWSDTLALTDTQYF
TGTGCCTGGAGTGATACCCTAGCACTGACAGATACGCAGTATTTT
>.|TRBD2|TRBV28|TRBJ2-2
CASSPTSGRITGELFF
TGTGCCAGCAGTCCGACTAGCGGGAGAATCACCGGGGAGCTGTTTTTT
>.|.|TRBV19|TRBJ2-7
CASSISYSYYEQYF
TGTGCCAGTAGCATATCATACAGTTACTACGAGCAGTACTTC
>.|.|TRBV10-1|TRBJ1-1
CASSLTGNTEAFF
TGCGCCAGCAGCCTTACAGGGAACACTGAAGCTTTCTTT
>.|.|TRBV11-3|TRBJ2-7
CASSLDQRIYEQYF
TGTGCCAGCAGCTTAGATCAAAGGATCTACGAGCAGTACTTC
>.|.|TRBV28|TRBJ2-3
CASGVQGSVKDTQYF
TGTGCCAGCGGAGTACAGGGTTCAGTCAAAGATACGCAGTATTTT
>.|.|TRBV19|TRBJ2-2
CASSTHGAGVTGELFF
TGTGCCAGTAGTACCCATGGGGCAGGGGTAACCGGGGAGCTGTTTTTT
>.|.|TRBV28|TRBJ1-5
CASSFTGYSNQPQHF
TGTGCCAGCAGTTTTACCGGCTATAGCAATCAGCCCCAGCATTTT
>.|TRBD1|TRBV6-1|TRBJ1-1
CASSLSGTANTEAFF
TGTGCCAGCAGTTTATCCGGGACAGCTAACACTGAAGCTTTCTTT
>.|.|TRBV5-6|TRBJ1-4
CASSLPRRDHEKLFF
TGTGCCAGCAGCCTACCCAGGCGAGATCATGAAAAACTGTTTTTT
>.|.|TRBV4-2|TRBJ2-1
CASSLNRDEQFF
TGTGCCAGCAGCCTCAATAGGGATGAGCAGTTCTTC
>.|.|TRBV10-3|TRBJ2-7
CAISDRAYEQYF
TGTGCCATCAGTGACAGGGCCTACGAGCAGTACTTC
>.|.|TRBV18|TRBJ1-5
CASSQMRDQPQHF
TGTGCCAGCTCACAGATGAGGGACCAGCCCCAGCATTTT
>.|TRBD2|TRBV7-6|TRBJ2-1
CASSLPRGEGPNEQFF
TGTGCCAGCAGCTTACCCCGGGGGGAGGGGCCCAATGAGCAGTTCTTC
>few|TRBD1|TRBV30|TRBJ1-5
CAWSVGTGGQPQHF
TGTGCCTGGAGTGTAGGGACAGGGGGTCAGCCCCAGCATTTT
>once|TRBD1|TRBV19|TRBJ2-3
CASSPRDRESDTQYF
TGTGCCAGTAGCCCAAGGGACAGGGAATCAGATACGCAGTATTTT